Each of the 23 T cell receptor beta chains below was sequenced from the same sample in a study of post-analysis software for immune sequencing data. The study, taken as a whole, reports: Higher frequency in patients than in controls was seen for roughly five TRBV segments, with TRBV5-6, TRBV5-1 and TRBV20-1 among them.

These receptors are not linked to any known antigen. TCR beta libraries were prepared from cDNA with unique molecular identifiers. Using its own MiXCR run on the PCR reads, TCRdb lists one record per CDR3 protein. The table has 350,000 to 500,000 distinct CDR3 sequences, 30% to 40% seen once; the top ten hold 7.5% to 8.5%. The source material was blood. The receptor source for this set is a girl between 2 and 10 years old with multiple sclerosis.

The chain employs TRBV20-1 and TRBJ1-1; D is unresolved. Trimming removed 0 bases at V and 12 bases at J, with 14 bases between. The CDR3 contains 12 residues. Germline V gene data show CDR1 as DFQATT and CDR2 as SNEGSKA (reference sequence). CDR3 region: CSARDSKVVPFF. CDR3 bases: TGCAGTGCTAGAGATTCGAAGGTCGTCCCTTTCTTT.

The CDR3 sequence: CASSLGRGANTEAFF. In DNA, the CDR3 is TGTGCCAGCAGCTTGGGTCGGGGGGCGAACACTGAAGCTTTCTTT. The chain couples TRBV7-2 to TRBJ1-1, with D perhaps TRBD1 (6 bases). The CDR3 covers 15 residues. Trimming cost V 3 bases and J 1 base, with 12 bases left between them. Germline V gene lookup returns CDR1 SGHTA and CDR2 FQGNSA.

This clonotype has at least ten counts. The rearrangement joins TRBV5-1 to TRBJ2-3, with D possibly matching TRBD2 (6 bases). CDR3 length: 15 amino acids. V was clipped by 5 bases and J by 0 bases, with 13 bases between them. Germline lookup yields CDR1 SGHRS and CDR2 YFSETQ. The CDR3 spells CASSLPGESTDTQYF. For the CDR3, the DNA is TGCGCCAGCAGTCTACCGGGAGAGAGCACAGATACGCAGTATTTT.

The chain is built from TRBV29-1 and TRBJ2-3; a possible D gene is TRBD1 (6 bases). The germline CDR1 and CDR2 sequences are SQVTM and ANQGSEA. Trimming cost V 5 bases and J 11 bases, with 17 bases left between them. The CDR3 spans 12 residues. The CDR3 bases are TGCAGCGTTACATCCCAAGGACAGCGGCAGTATTTT. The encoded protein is CSVTSQGQRQYF.

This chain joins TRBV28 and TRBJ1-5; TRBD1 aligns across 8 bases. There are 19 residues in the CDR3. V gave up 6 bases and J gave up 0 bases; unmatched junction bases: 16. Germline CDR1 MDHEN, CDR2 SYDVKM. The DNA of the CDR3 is TGTGCCAGCAGCCCACTCACGGGGGCAGGGGGCAATAGCAATCAGCCCCAGCATTTT. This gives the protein CASSPLTGAGGNSNQPQHF. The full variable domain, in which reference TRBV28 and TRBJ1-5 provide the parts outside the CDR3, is DVKVTQSSRYLVKRTGEKVFLECVQDMDHENMFWYRQDPGLGLRLIYFSYDVKMKEKGDIPEGYSVSREKKERFSLILESASTNQTSMYLCASSPLTGAGGNSNQPQHFGDGTRLSIL.

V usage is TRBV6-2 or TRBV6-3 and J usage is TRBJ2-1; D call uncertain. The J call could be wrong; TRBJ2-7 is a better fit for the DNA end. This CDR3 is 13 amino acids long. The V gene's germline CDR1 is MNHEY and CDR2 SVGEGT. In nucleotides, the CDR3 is TGTGCCAGCAGTTATCGGCCTCGCTACGAGCAGTACTTC. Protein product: CASSYRPRYEQYF.

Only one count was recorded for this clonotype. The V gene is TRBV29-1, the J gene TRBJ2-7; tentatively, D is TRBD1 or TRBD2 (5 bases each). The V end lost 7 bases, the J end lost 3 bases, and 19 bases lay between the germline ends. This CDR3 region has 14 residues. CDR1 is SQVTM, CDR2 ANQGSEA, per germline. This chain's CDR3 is CSAGRQGALYEQYF. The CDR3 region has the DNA TGCAGCGCGGGACGTCAGGGTGCCCTCTACGAGCAGTACTTC.

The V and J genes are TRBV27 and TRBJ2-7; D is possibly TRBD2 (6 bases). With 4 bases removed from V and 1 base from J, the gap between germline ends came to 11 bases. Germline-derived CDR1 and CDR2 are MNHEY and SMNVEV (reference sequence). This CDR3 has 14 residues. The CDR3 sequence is CASSSRLESYEQYF. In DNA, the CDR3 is TGTGCCAGCAGTTCCCGACTAGAATCCTACGAGCAGTACTTC.

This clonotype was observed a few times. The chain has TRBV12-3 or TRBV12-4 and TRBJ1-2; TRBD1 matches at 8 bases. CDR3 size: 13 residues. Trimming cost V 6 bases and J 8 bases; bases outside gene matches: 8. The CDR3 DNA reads TGTGCCAGCAGAGTGGACAGGGTGAAGGGCTACACCTTC. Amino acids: CASRVDRVKGYTF.

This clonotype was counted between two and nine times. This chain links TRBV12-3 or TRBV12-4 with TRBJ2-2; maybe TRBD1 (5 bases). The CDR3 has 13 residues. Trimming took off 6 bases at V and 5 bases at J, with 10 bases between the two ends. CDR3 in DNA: TGTGCCAGCAGCTTCCAGGGAACCGGGGAGCTGTTTTTT. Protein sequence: CASSFQGTGELFF.

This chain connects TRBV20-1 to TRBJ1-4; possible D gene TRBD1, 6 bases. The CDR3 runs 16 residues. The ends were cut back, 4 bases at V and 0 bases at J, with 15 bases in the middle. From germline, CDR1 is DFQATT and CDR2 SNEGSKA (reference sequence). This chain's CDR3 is CSAKEGGRPTNEKLFF. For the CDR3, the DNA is TGCAGTGCTAAGGAGGGGGGTCGCCCAACTAATGAAAAACTGTTTTTT.

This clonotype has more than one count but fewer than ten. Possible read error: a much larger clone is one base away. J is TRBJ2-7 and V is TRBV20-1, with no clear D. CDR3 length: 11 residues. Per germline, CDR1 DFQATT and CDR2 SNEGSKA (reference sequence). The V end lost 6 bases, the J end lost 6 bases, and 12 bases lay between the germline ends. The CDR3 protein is CSAGKGAEQYF. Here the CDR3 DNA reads TGCAGTGCAGGAAAGGGTGCCGAGCAGTACTTC.

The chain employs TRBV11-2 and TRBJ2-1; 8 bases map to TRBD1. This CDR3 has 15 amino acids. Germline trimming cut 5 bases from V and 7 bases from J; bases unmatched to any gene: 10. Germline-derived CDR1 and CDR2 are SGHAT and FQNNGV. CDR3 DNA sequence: TGTGCCAGCAGCACCTACAGGGGGGTAGGTAATGAGCAGTTCTTC. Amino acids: CASSTYRGVGNEQFF.

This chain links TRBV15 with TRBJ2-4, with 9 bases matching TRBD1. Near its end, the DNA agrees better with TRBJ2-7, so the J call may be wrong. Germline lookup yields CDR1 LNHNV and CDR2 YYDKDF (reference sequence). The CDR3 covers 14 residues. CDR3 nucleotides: TGTGCCACCAGCGCCGGGACAGGGTGGTACGAGCAGTACTTC. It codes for CATSAGTGWYEQYF.

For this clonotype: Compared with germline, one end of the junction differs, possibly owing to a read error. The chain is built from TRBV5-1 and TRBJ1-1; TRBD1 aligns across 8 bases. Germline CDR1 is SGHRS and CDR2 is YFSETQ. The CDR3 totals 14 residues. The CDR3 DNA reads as TGCGCCAGCAGATTGGACAGGGTCGGCACTGAAGCTTTCTTT. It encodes CASRLDRVGTEAFF.

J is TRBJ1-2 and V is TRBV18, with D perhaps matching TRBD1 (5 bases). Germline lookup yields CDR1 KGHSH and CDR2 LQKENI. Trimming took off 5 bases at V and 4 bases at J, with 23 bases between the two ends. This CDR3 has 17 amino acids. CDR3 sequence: CASSKDRDEGKIYGYTF. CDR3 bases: TGTGCCAGCTCAAAAGACCGGGATGAGGGGAAAATCTATGGCTACACCTTC.

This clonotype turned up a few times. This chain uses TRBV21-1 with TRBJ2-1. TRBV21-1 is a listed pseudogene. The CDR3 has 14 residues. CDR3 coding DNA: TGTGCCAGCAGCAACGACGTCTCCTACAATGAGCAGTTCTTC. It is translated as CASSNDVSYNEQFF.

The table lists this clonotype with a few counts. The CDR3 bases are TGCGCCAGCAGCTTGGATCGGACAGGGGTCTACGAGCAGTACTTC. Protein product: CASSLDRTGVYEQYF. The gene calls are TRBV5-1 and TRBJ2-7; TRBD1 matches 9 bases. Trimming at V came to 0 bases and at J to 3 bases, leaving 4 bases not matched to a gene. The germline V gene encodes CDR1 SGHRS and CDR2 YFSETQ. The CDR3 length is 15 residues.

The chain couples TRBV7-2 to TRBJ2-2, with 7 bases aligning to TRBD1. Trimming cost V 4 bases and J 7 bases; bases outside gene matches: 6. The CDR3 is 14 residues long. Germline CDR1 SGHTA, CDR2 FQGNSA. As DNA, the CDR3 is TGTGCCAGCAGCTCGACAGGGTATATCGGGGAGCTGTTTTTT. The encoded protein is CASSSTGYIGELFF.

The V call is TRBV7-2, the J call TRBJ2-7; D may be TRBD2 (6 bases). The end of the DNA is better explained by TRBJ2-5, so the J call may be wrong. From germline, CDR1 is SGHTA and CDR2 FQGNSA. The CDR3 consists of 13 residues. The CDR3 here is CASSRLDLGTQYF. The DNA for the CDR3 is TGTGCCAGCAGCCGACTAGATCTAGGGACCCAGTACTTC.

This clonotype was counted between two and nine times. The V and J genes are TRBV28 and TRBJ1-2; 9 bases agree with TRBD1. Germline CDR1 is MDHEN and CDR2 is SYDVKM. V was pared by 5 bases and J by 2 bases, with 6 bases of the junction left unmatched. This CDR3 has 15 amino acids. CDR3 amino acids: CASSPGDRANYGYTF. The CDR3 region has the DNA TGTGCCAGCAGTCCGGGGGACAGGGCAAACTATGGCTACACCTTC.

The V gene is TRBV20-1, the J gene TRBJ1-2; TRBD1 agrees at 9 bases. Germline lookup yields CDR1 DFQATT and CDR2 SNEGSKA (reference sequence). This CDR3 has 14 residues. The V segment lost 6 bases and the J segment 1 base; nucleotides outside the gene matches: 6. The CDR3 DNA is TGCAGTGCGAGGGACAGGGCATTTAACTATGGCTACACCTTC. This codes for CSARDRAFNYGYTF.

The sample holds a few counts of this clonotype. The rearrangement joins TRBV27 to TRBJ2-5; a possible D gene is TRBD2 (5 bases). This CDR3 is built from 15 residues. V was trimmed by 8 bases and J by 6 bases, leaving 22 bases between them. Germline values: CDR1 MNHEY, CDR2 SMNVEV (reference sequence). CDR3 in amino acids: CASLGLTGVPKTQYF. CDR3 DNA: TGTGCCAGCTTAGGCTTAACCGGGGTCCCGAAGACCCAGTACTTC.